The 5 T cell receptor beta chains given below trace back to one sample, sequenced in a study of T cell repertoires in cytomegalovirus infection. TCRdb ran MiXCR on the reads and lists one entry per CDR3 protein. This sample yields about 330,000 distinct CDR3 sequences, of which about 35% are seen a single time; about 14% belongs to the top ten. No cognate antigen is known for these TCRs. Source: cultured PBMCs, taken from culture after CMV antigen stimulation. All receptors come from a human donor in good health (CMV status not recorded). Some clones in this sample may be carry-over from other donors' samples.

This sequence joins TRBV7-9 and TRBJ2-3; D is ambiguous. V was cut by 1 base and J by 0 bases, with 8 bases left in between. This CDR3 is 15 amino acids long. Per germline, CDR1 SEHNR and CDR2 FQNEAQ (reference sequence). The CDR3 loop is CASSLVGLSTDTQYF. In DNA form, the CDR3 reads TGTGCCAGCAGCTTAGTGGGCCTGAGCACAGATACGCAGTATTTT. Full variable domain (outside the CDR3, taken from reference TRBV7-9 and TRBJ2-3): DTGVSQNPRHKITKRGQNVTFRCDPISEHNRLYWYRQTLGQGPEFLTYFQNEAQLEKSRLLSDRFSAERPKGSFSTLEIQRTEQGDSAMYLCASSLVGLSTDTQYFGPGTRLTVL.

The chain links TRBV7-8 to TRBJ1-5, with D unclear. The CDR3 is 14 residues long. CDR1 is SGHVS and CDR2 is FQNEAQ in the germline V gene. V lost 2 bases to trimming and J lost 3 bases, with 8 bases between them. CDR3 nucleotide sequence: TGTGCCAGCAGCTTATTGGGTCCCAATCAGCCCCAGCATTTT. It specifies CASSLLGPNQPQHF.

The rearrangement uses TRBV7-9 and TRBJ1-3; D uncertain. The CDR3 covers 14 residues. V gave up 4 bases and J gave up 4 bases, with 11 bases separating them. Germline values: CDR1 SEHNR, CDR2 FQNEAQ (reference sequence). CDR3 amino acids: CASSSDRWGNTIYF. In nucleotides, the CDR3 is TGTGCCAGCAGCTCAGACCGGTGGGGAAACACCATATATTTT.

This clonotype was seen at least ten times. CDR3 protein: CASSYFGNTGELFF. CDR3 DNA sequence: TGTGCCAGCAGTTACTTCGGGAACACCGGGGAGCTGTTTTTT. The chain combines TRBV6-5 with TRBJ2-2; D is unclear. Per germline, CDR1 MNHEY and CDR2 SVGAGI. CDR3 size: 14 residues. V shed 1 base and J shed 1 base, with 4 bases lying between them.

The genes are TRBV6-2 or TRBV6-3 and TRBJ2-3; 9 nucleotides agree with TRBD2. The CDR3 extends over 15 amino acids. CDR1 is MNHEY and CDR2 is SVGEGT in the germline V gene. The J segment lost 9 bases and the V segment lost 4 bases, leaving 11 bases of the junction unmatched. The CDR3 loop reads CASSLGLAITGTQYF. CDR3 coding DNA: TGTGCCAGCAGTTTGGGACTAGCTATCACAGGGACGCAGTATTTT.